The T cell receptor (beta chain) described here comes from a study of beta chain features in type 1 diabetes (dated by TCRdb to between 2017 and 2018). At the level of the whole study: No differences in mean age, gender distribution, total cell number or subset yield were found between patients and healthy donors. In the study, recently diagnosed type 1 diabetes patients and matched healthy donors were compared on the TCRB repertoires of their sorted circulating CD4+ T cell subsets. A total of approximately 110,000,000 sorted cells were examined across all samples, and a strong correlation was observed between cell number per subset and RNA yield. Whereas all 30 or so donors provided naive and central memory subsets, regulatory and stem cell-like memory subsets were isolated from just 8 patients and roughly eight healthy donors.

Paper-wide results and their limitations: Because cDNA rather than genomic DNA was sequenced, highly expressing activated cells could have been over-represented, although no difference in activation and CD3 levels was found between groups. Naive, central memory and regulatory TCRB repertoires appeared to be more similar among patients than among healthy donors. In all four CD4+ subsets, TCRB CDR3 length was moderately but significantly shorter in type 1 diabetes patients. Because small numbers of individuals were included in the HLA sub-analyses, any influence of HLA type on TCRB rearrangement was left unresolved. Shorter templates might have been favored by PCR, but patient and control samples were amplified and corrected together, so both groups would have been affected equally by any skew. At VDJ recombination sites, patients with type 1 diabetes made fewer insertions and deleted more nucleotides, a pattern implying thymic rearrangement abnormalities.

Each donor gave one peripheral blood draw, averaging roughly 120 mL, which was collected into heparinised tubes. A BD FACSAria II was used to sort naive, central memory, regulatory and stem cell-like memory CD4+ T cells with a panel that included CD45RO, CCR7, CD25, CD127, CD95 and CD27. A purity above 95% was achieved for all sorted populations. PBMCs were isolated immediately by Lymphoprep density gradient centrifugation and stained directly without culture. Samples were stained and sorted in pairs, with one healthy donor and one patient per experiment, so that batch effects were minimized. CDR1 and CDR2, per the germline V gene, are SQVTM and ANQGSEA. The trim is 7 bases for V and 5 bases for J, with a gap of 20 bases between the germline ends. Counted from cysteine to phenylalanine, this CDR3 has 14 amino acids. Only the CDR3 part of the read is kept: 42 bases, read in frame from the first base.

With regard to this clone: The target of this receptor is not known. No base-level quality is on record; no much larger clone is a single base apart.

The entire isolated RNA was reverse transcribed using the High Capacity cDNA Reverse Transcription Kit, and thus expressed TCRB transcripts were sequenced. Deep immunoSEQ sequencing was performed on naive, central memory and regulatory T cell samples, with an average of approximately 4 million total reads per sample. After sorted cells were lysed in RLT buffer, RNA was extracted with DNase-treated RNeasy Micro or Mini kits, with the choice depending on cell number. To prevent cross-contamination, every cell subset was processed on its own, while patient and healthy donor samples were processed together. The immunoSEQ multiplex PCR was used to amplify TCRB sequences from cDNA, generating 87-bp fragments that spanned the CDR3 region. The amplicons were sequenced using the Illumina HiSeq platform. In the original analysis: PCR bias was computationally corrected using synthetic template baselines, reads within Hamming distance 2 were collapsed, and singletons that could not be merged were discarded. Reads were aligned to IMGT to assign V, D and J genes, CDR3 length, and insertions or deletions at six rearrangement sites. Clonotype counts were normalized to sorted cell number within each subset before computing true diversity and Gini coefficients with the tcR R package. The overlap coefficient, calculated on TCRB nucleotide sequences, was used to quantify repertoire sharing. Out-of-frame TCRB sequences from naive cells were analyzed to stand in for the pre-selection repertoire. Here the immuneACCESS table is served through TCRdb, limited to in-frame sequences with V and J called. Missing clones are a known gap in these copies; in checked studies unresolved V genes cover under half, and the rest lacks a known reason. V, J and clone size derive from that table, while D and trimming were established from the DNA sequence. The sample table lists a few hundred thousand clones, under 20% of them with a count of one. Clones ranked in the top ten supply about 0.078% of the sample.

The TCR sequence derives from a man aged 25-40 years with type 1 diabetes. Sequenced material: naive CD4+ T cells from blood. The sample's cell subset or site label, in plain terms: true naive CD4+ T cells. The chain is assembled from TRBV29-1 and TRBJ1-2; the D gene identity is not certain. The CDR3 region has the sequence CSAGSPLSLYGYTF. The DNA sequence is as follows: TGCAGCGCTGGATCCCCCCTCTCCCTATATGGCTACACCTTC.